The text below deals with one T cell receptor beta chain. The antigen is undetermined. Sequencing was performed with immunoSEQ multiplex PCR; in TCRdb, only in-frame clones are kept and a portion is missing. Found here are tens of thousands of clones, around 76% of them singletons; the top ten hold approximately 5.8%. This sample is part of a study of a mutant IDH1 vaccine in newly diagnosed glioma. Study details: Patients arrived already treated with radiotherapy, temozolomide, or both, most having had both.

Looked up from germline, CDR1 is SGHRS and CDR2 is YFSETQ. Trimming took 2 bases from V and 4 from J; bases not matched to a gene: 5. The CDR3 has 15 amino acids. As to time point: week 23, last vaccination. What each vaccine dose contained was 300 ug of mutant IDH1 20-mer peptide, accompanied by topical imiquimod. J is TRBJ1-4 and V is TRBV5-1; 7 nucleotides align to TRBD1. This specimen was PBMCs, taken from a glioma patient whose treatment included an IDH1 peptide vaccine. The sequence came from a man in his forties or fifties with glioma. The CDR3 region has the DNA TGCGCCAGCAGCTTAATGGCAGGGGGTAATGAAAAACTGTTTTTT. As protein: CASSLMAGGNEKLFF.